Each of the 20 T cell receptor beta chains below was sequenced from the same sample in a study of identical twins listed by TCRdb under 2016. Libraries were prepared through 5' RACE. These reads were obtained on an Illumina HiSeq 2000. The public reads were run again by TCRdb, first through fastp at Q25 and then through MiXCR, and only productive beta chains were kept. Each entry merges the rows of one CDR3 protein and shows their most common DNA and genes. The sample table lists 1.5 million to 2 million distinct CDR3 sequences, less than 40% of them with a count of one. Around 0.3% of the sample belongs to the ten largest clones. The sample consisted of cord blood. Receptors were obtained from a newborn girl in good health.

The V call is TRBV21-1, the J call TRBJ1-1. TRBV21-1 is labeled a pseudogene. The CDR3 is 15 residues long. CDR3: CASSQRLDREAEAFF. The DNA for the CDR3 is TGTGCCAGCAGCCAACGACTAGACAGGGAGGCTGAAGCTTTCTTT.

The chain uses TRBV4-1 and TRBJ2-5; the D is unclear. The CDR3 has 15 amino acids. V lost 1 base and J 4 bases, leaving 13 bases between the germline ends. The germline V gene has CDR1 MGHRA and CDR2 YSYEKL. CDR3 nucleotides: TGCGCCAGCAGCCAAGCCCCGGACCGTAGAGAGACCCAGTACTTC. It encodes CASSQAPDRRETQYF.

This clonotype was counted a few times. CDR3 in amino acids: CASSLESGGPRNEQFF. The CDR3 nucleotides are TGTGCCAGCAGCTTAGAGTCGGGAGGGCCGAGGAATGAGCAGTTCTTC. This rearrangement joins TRBV7-9 to TRBJ2-1; 8 bases are a match to TRBD2. The CDR3 is made up of 16 amino acids. The germline V gene encodes CDR1 SEHNR and CDR2 FQNEAQ (reference sequence). V shed 1 base and J 7 bases; nucleotides not matched to a gene: 9.

CDR3 in DNA: TGCAGTGCTAGACCCGCAGGGAATTCACCCCTCCACTTT. Amino acids: CSARPAGNSPLHF. This rearrangement joins TRBV20-1 to TRBJ1-6; D is perhaps TRBD1 (5 bases). Germline V gene data show CDR1 as DFQATT and CDR2 as SNEGSKA (reference sequence). The CDR3 consists of 13 residues. V was shortened by 2 bases and J by 7 bases, with 9 bases between the two germline ends.

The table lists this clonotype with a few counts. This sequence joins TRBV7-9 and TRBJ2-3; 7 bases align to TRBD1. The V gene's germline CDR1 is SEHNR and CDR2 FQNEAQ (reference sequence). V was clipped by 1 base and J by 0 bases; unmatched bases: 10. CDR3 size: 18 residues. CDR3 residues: CASSLGISAGGSTDTQYF. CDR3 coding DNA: TGTGCCAGCAGCTTAGGGATCTCGGCAGGGGGTAGCACAGATACGCAGTATTTT.

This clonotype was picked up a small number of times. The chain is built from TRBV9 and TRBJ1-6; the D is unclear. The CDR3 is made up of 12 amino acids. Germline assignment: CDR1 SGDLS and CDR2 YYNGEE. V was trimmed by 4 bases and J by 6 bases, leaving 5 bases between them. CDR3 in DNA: TGTGCCAGCAGCACCTCTAATTCACCCCTCCACTTT. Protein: CASSTSNSPLHF.

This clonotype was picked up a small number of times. The CDR3 protein is CASSWQTNTEAFF. The CDR3 DNA follows: TGTGCCAGCAGTTGGCAGACTAACACTGAAGCTTTCTTT. J is TRBJ1-1 and V is TRBV27; no reliable D call. The CDR3 is 13 residues long. The germline V gene encodes CDR1 MNHEY and CDR2 SMNVEV (reference sequence). The germline V and J ends were trimmed by 4 bases and 2 bases, with 8 bases remaining between them.

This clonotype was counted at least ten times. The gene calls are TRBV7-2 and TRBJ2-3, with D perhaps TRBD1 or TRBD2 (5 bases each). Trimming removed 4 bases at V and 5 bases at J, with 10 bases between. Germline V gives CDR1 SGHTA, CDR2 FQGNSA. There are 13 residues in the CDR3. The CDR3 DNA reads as TGTGCCAGCAGCTCCACGGGGCGAGATACGCAGTATTTT. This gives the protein CASSSTGRDTQYF.

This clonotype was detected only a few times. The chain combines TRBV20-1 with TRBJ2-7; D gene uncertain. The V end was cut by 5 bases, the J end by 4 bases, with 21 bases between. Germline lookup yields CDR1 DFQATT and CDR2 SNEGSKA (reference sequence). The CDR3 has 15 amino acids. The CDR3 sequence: CSAPDWQRASYEQYF. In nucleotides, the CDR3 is TGCAGTGCTCCCGACTGGCAGCGAGCTTCATACGAGCAGTACTTC.

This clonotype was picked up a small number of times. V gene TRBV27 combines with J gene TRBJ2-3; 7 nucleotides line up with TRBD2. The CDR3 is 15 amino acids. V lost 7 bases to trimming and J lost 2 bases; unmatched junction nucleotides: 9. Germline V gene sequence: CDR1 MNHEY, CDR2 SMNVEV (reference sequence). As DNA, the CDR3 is TGTGCCAGCAACTCGTGGGCGGGGGTCACAGATACGCAGTATTTT. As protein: CASNSWAGVTDTQYF.

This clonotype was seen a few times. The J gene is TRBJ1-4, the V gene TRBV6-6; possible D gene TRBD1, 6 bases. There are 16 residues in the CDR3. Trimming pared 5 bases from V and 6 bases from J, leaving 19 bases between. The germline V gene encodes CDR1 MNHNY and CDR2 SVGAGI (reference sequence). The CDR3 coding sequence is TGTGCCAGCAGTCCCCAGAGTCGGCCAGGGGATGAAAAACTGTTTTTT. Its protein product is CASSPQSRPGDEKLFF.

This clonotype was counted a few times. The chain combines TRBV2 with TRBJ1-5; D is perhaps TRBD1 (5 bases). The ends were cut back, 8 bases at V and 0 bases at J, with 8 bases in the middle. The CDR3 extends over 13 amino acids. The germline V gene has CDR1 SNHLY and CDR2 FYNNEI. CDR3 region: CASGANSNQPQHF. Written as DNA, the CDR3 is TGTGCCAGCGGGGCCAATAGCAATCAGCCCCAGCATTTT.

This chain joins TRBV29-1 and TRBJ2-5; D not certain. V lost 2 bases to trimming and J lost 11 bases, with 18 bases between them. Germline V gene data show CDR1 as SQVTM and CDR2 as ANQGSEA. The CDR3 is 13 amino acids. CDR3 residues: CSVEKPMNNEQYF. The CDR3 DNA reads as TGCAGCGTTGAAAAACCGATGAACAATGAGCAGTACTTC.

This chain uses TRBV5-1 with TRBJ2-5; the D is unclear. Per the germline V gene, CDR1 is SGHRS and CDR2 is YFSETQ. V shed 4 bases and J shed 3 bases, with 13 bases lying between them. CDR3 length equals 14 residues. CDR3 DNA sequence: TGCGCCAGCAGCGGCGGATTGCCTAAAGAGACCCAGTACTTC. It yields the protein CASSGGLPKETQYF.

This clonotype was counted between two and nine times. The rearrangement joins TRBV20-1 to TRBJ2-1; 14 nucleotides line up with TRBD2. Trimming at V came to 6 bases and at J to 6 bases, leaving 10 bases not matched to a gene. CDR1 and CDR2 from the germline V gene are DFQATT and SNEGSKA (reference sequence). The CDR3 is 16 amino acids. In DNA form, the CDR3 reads TGCAGTGCAAACGGACTAGCGGGAGGTCGGGTCAATGAGCAGTTCTTC. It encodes CSANGLAGGRVNEQFF.

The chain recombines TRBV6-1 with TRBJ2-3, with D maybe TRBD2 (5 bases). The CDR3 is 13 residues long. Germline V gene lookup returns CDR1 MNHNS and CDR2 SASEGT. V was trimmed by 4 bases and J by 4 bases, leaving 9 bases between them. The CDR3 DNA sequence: TGTGCCAGCAGTGGATCACTAGCAGATACGCAGTATTTT. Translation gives CASSGSLADTQYF.

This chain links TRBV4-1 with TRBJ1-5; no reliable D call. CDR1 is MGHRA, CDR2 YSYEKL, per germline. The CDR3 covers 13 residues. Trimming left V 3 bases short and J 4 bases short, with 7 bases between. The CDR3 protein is CASSQRANQPQHF. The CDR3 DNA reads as TGCGCCAGCAGCCAGAGGGCGAATCAGCCCCAGCATTTT.

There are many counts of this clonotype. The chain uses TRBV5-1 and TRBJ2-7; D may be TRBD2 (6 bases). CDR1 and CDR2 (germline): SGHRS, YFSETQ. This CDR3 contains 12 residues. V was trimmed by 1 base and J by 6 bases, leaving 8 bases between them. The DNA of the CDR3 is TGCGCCAGCAGCTTGAGCGGGTCCGAGCAGTACTTC. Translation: CASSLSGSEQYF.

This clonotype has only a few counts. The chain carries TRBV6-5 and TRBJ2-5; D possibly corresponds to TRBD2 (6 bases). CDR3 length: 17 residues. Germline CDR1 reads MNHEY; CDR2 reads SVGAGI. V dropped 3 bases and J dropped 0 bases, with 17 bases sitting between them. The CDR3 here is CASSYVRDSLYQETQYF. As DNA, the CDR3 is TGTGCCAGCAGTTATGTCCGGGACTCCTTGTACCAAGAGACCCAGTACTTC.

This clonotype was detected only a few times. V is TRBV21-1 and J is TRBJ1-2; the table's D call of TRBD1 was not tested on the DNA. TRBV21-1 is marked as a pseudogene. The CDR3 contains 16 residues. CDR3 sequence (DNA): TGTGCCAGCAAACAAGCCGGGACAGGGGGTCACTATGGCTACACCTTC. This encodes CASKQAGTGGHYGYTF.